Detailed here is one T cell receptor beta chain. No antigen is known for it. The entry originates in a study of T cell responses to AZD1222 COVID-19 vaccine. Study results and caveats: There were mostly white British donors and more females than males, and clonal diversity was possibly underestimated.

The data were produced by immunoSEQ multiplex PCR, yet TCRdb's version contains in-frame clones alone and is incomplete. The sample holds about 70,000 clones, 75% to 95% seen once. Between the trimmed V and J ends, which lost 7 bases and 2 bases, there was a span of 20 bases. Germline V gene data show CDR1 as LNHDA and CDR2 as SQIVND (reference sequence). The CDR3 has 16 amino acids. The sequence was obtained from an adult who received the AZD1222 COVID-19 vaccine. The rearrangement links TRBV19 to TRBJ1-2; possible D gene TRBD1, 6 bases. Source: peripheral blood, taken 28 days after the second AZD1222 dose. DNA of the CDR3: TGTGCCAGTAAGCCCCAATCGGGACACATCAACTATGGCTACACCTTC. Translated: CASKPQSGHINYGYTF.